The rows below give T cell receptor beta chains drawn from one sample of a study of T-cell reconstitution after alpha-beta-depleted transplantation in children. MiXCR, applied by TCRdb to the PCR reads, yields one record per CDR3 protein. The data contain fewer than 550,000 distinct CDR3 sequences, roughly 10% of them singletons. The sample consisted of PBMCs, mostly from graft donor cells, taken 180 days after TCRalphabeta/CD19-depleted stem cell transplant. These receptors originate from a female patient aged 2 to 10 who had a stem cell transplant for aplastic anemia, so the T cells may come from the graft donor. Each CDR3 is given with its conserved first and last residue. Clone size appears in some rows only: once, few, many, or a class for an expanded clone.

CDR3aa,abundance,j_gene,v_gene
CASRYQLAGGFNEQFF,NA,TRBJ2-1,TRBV6-5
CASSLRYQGLGTEAFF,few,TRBJ1-1,TRBV5-1
CASRLGSYEQYF,many,TRBJ2-7,TRBV28
CASSAHGANQPQHF,NA,TRBJ1-5,TRBV28
CATRGPGAGDTDTQYF,few,TRBJ2-3,TRBV24-1
CASRMTGNTEAFF,few,TRBJ1-1,TRBV5-1
CASRTQQGGQPQHF,few,TRBJ1-5,TRBV12-3/TRBV12-4
CASSPGQGITEAFF,NA,TRBJ1-1,TRBV12-3/TRBV12-4
CASSLIPRLAKGTGELFF,few,TRBJ2-2,TRBV28
CASSDLAGGPGYNEQFF,many,TRBJ2-1,TRBV9
CSALSALAGYTDTQYF,many,TRBJ2-3,TRBV20-1
CANSAGTGTGIKAYEQYF,NA,TRBJ2-7,TRBV5-1
CASSQRHRGYYYGYTF,few,TRBJ1-2,TRBV12-3/TRBV12-4
CSVEKGWNTEAFF,few,TRBJ1-1,TRBV29-1
CSAGDWNTGELFF,NA,TRBJ2-2,TRBV20-1
CASSSRLGSNQPQHF,NA,TRBJ1-5,TRBV7-2
CATEDRNIQYF,few,TRBJ2-4,TRBV24-1
CASKPEQETQYF,NA,TRBJ2-5,TRBV2
CASSLKRSSYEQYF,many,TRBJ2-7,TRBV7-2
CANFFFGRNGYTF,NA,TRBJ1-2,TRBV18
CAATGQGAPNYGYTF,NA,TRBJ1-2,TRBV28
CASSLAPGEGGEQYF,few,TRBJ2-7,TRBV7-2
CASSFKYGGYEQYF,few,TRBJ2-7,TRBV12-3/TRBV12-4
CSARENRAETQYF,NA,TRBJ2-5,TRBV20-1
CSALDRGLLETQYF,NA,TRBJ2-5,TRBV20-1
CASSLGGVSYEQYF,few,TRBJ2-7,TRBV7-2
CASSPDRGRYHNEQFF,few,TRBJ2-1,TRBV6-1
CATSGGHSYNSPLHF,NA,TRBJ1-6,TRBV15
CASSLEGGAVYEQYF,few,TRBJ2-7,TRBV5-6
CASSGQQVSTDTQYF,NA,TRBJ2-3,TRBV7-9
CASSLTGDRGNSPLHF,many,TRBJ1-6,TRBV7-3
CASTLPGPDTGELFF,few,TRBJ2-2,TRBV12-3/TRBV12-4
CASSLPSPAGYTF,many,TRBJ1-2,TRBV7-2
CASSYSGSNQPQHF,few,TRBJ1-5,TRBV6-5
CASSLIGARTEAFF,NA,TRBJ1-1,TRBV28
CASSLGTSGPTDTQYF,few,TRBJ2-3,TRBV5-1
CASSFASGSDEQFF,few,TRBJ2-1,TRBV11-2
CASSLADRGTYGYTF,many,TRBJ1-2,TRBV7-9
CASSLGDRSRFSPLHF,few,TRBJ1-6,TRBV7-9
CASSLGRDEINQPQHF,NA,TRBJ1-5,TRBV7-9
CASSFGPPNEQFF,few,TRBJ2-1,TRBV7-2
CASSFSGKNTGELFF,NA,TRBJ2-2,TRBV3-1
CASSGHSTDTQYF,NA,TRBJ2-3,TRBV5-4